The 9 T cell receptor beta chains listed next were all sequenced from one sample in a study of OX40 agonist ivuxolimab in advanced cancers. The repertoire was sequenced with immunoSEQ multiplex PCR; TCRdb's copy has only in-frame clones and lacks some. This sample has more than 50,000 clones; about 86% occur once, and the top ten carry about 0.95%. The sample here was CD4+ or CD8+ T cells sorted from blood, taken in a trial of the OX40 agonist ivuxolimab. These receptors originate from an adult with an advanced solid tumor such as melanoma, head and neck, liver or kidney cancer.

For the CDR3, the DNA is TGCGCCAGCAGCCCAATGACATGGGCTGGAAACACCATATATTTT. It is translated as CASSPMTWAGNTIYF. The V call is TRBV4-1, the J call TRBJ1-3; no definite D call. This CDR3 is built from 15 residues. Germline lookup yields CDR1 MGHRA and CDR2 YSYEKL. V was trimmed by 4 bases and J by 2 bases, leaving 12 bases between them.

This chain connects TRBV5-8 to TRBJ2-7; D is perhaps TRBD2 (5 bases). The CDR3 runs to 13 residues. Between the trimmed V and J ends, which lost 0 bases and 5 bases, there was a span of 9 bases. From germline, CDR1 is SGHTS and CDR2 YDEGEE. This CDR3 is CASSLGGLDEQYF. The CDR3 region has the DNA TGTGCCAGCAGCTTGGGAGGGTTGGACGAGCAGTACTTC.

The V and J genes are TRBV28 and TRBJ2-3, with D possibly matching TRBD2 (6 bases). The V and J ends lost 7 bases and 6 bases respectively, with 17 bases between them. The V gene's germline CDR1 is MDHEN and CDR2 SYDVKM. This CDR3 spans 14 amino acids. The CDR3 protein is CASTVGGATDTQYF. For the CDR3, the DNA is TGTGCCAGCACAGTGGGCGGGGCTACGGATACGCAGTATTTT.

The chain joins TRBV19 to TRBJ1-2, with 7 bases fitting TRBD1. Germline CDR1 is LNHDA and CDR2 is SQIVND (reference sequence). V lost 9 bases to trimming and J lost 3 bases; unmatched junction nucleotides: 4. This CDR3 has 12 amino acids. CDR3 nucleotide sequence: TGTGCCAGCAACAGGGGAGACTATGGCTACACCTTC. Translated, it gives CASNRGDYGYTF. Full variable domain (outside the CDR3, taken from reference TRBV19 and TRBJ1-2): DGGITQSPKYLFRKEGQNVTLSCEQNLNHDAMYWYRQDPGQGLRLIYYSQIVNDFQKGDIAEGYSVSREKKESFPLTVTSAQKNPTAFYLCASNRGDYGYTFGSGTRLTVV.

The J gene is TRBJ2-7, the V gene TRBV2, with 10 bases fitting TRBD1. This CDR3 comprises 15 residues. The germline V gene has CDR1 SNHLY and CDR2 FYNNEI. With 4 bases clipped from V and 1 base from J, the junction kept 4 bases outside the gene matches. The CDR3 DNA is TGTGCCAGCAGTGTCGACAGGGGGCGATCCTACGAGCAGTACTTC. Translating gives CASSVDRGRSYEQYF. The variable domain in full, completed from reference TRBV2 and TRBJ2-7, reads EPEVTQTPSHQVTQMGQEVILRCVPISNHLYFYWYRQILGQKVEFLVSFYNNEISEKSEIFDDQFSVERPDGSNFTLKIRSTKLEDSAMYFCASSVDRGRSYEQYFGPGTRLTVT.

V and J are TRBV5-1 and TRBJ2-7; D is ambiguous. This CDR3 has 14 amino acids. Per the germline V gene, CDR1 is SGHRS and CDR2 is YFSETQ. V was trimmed by 3 bases and J by 6 bases, leaving 16 bases between them. The CDR3 DNA follows: TGCGCCAGCAGCTCGGGCGCTGGGAAGGCCGAGCAGTACTTC. As protein: CASSSGAGKAEQYF.

V usage is TRBV5-8 and J usage is TRBJ1-2; D is unclear. Per the germline V gene, CDR1 is SGHTS and CDR2 is YDEGEE. The V end lost 6 bases, the J end lost 2 bases, and 20 bases lay between the germline ends. This CDR3 region has 16 residues. CDR3 in DNA: TGTGCCAGCACCCCGACCCTGATACTAAACAACTATGGCTACACCTTC. It yields the protein CASTPTLILNNYGYTF.

This clone has more than one count but fewer than ten. The chain uses TRBV27 and TRBJ2-7; a possible D gene is TRBD1 (6 bases). The germline V and J ends were trimmed by 6 bases and 2 bases, with 11 bases remaining between them. Germline values: CDR1 MNHEY, CDR2 SMNVEV (reference sequence). The CDR3 consists of 13 residues. CDR3 sequence: CASRDRGAYEQYF. The CDR3 DNA sequence: TGTGCCAGCAGGGACAGAGGGGCCTACGAGCAGTACTTC.

V is TRBV27 and J is TRBJ1-1, with D possibly matching TRBD1 (6 bases). Looked up from germline, CDR1 is MNHEY and CDR2 is SMNVEV (reference sequence). This CDR3 has 13 residues. V was clipped by 2 bases and J by 6 bases, with 10 bases between them. The CDR3 DNA follows: TGTGCCAGCAGTTTAGCGGGGGGCTCTGAAGCTTTCTTT. Its protein is CASSLAGGSEAFF.